This TCR beta chain comes out of a study of shared clonotypes between healthy human individuals. CD8 cells classed as naive were CD45RO-negative and positively selected for CCR7, excluding terminally differentiated effector memory CD45RA+ cells. This CDR3 contains 17 residues. Germline values: CDR1 PRHDT, CDR2 FYEKMQ (reference sequence). V was pared by 1 base and J by 8 bases, with 16 bases of the junction left unmatched. Deep-level settings were used for running the assay. Some clones are missing from TCRdb's copy, which holds only in-frame ones; the method was immunoSEQ multiplex PCR. The sample includes some 800,000 clones, around 92% of them seen just once. Regarding the study as a whole: The naive CD4 repertoires of several donors were compared, and around 5% of clonotypes were shared.

A remark on this clone: What it binds is not known.

The material sequenced was naive CD8+ T cells sorted from blood. The chain joins TRBV13 to TRBJ1-2; 7 bases are shared with TRBD1. The receptor was derived from a man under 40 in good health. DNA of the CDR3: TGTGCCAGCAGCTTAGAGGGAGGAGGGGGCGACGCTATCGGCTACACCTTC. This gives the protein CASSLEGGGGDAIGYTF.